These T cell receptor beta chains were read from a single sample in a study of CD8 T cells in Susac syndrome. TCRdb reprocessed the immunoSEQ multiplex PCR reads with MiXCR, giving one entry per CDR3 protein. The sample comprises approximately 150,000 distinct CDR3 sequences, roughly 95% of which are singletons, and more than 0.065% rests with the top ten. Sequenced input: CD4+ T cells from PBMCs. These receptors originate from a human donor in good health. Each CDR3 is given with its conserved first and last residue. D genes are given only for firm matches. Size values are once, few and many counts, or a class for expanded clones, and some rows have none.

CDR3aa: CASSVRRGGGVYGYTF
CDR3nt: TGTGCCAGCAGCGTCCGACGTGGGGGCGGGGTCTATGGCTACACCTTC
d_gene: -
abundance: -
v_gene: TRBV27
j_gene: TRBJ1-2

CDR3aa: CSAKTAVDSNQPQHF
CDR3nt: TGCAGTGCAAAAACCGCGGTGGATAGCAATCAGCCCCAGCATTTT
d_gene: -
abundance: -
v_gene: TRBV20-1
j_gene: TRBJ1-5

CDR3aa: CSARPSGRRNTGELFF
CDR3nt: TGCAGTGCTAGGCCTAGCGGGAGGCGGAACACCGGGGAGCTGTTTTTT
d_gene: TRBD2
abundance: -
v_gene: TRBV20-1
j_gene: TRBJ2-2

CDR3aa: CSVESSGDTQYF
CDR3nt: TGCAGCGTTGAATCCTCGGGAGATACGCAGTATTTT
d_gene: -
abundance: -
v_gene: TRBV29-1
j_gene: TRBJ2-3

CDR3aa: CASSLAGAHEQYF
CDR3nt: TGTGCCAGCAGCCTAGCGGGAGCCCACGAGCAGTACTTC
d_gene: TRBD2
abundance: few
v_gene: TRBV6-1
j_gene: TRBJ2-7

CDR3aa: CASSLSSGIVYGELFF
CDR3nt: TGTGCCAGCAGTTTAAGTAGCGGGATAGTCTACGGGGAGCTGTTTTTT
d_gene: TRBD2
abundance: -
v_gene: TRBV28
j_gene: TRBJ2-2

CDR3aa: CASSSGGFSYNEQFF
CDR3nt: TGCGCCAGCAGCTCGGGAGGCTTCTCCTACAATGAGCAGTTCTTC
d_gene: TRBD2
abundance: once
v_gene: TRBV5-1
j_gene: TRBJ2-1

CDR3aa: CASSFTGYEQFF
CDR3nt: TGTGCCAGCAGCTTCACGGGTTATGAGCAGTTCTTC
d_gene: -
abundance: -
v_gene: TRBV5-4
j_gene: TRBJ2-1

CDR3aa: CASSPSSGIFHGYTF
CDR3nt: TGTGCCAGCTCACCTTCGTCAGGGATTTTCCATGGCTACACCTTC
d_gene: -
abundance: -
v_gene: TRBV18
j_gene: TRBJ1-2

CDR3aa: CAIAGTGDETQYF
CDR3nt: TGTGCCATCGCCGGGACAGGGGACGAGACCCAGTACTTC
d_gene: TRBD1
abundance: -
v_gene: TRBV10-3
j_gene: TRBJ2-5

CDR3aa: CASSFKGPTGELFF
CDR3nt: TGTGCCAGCAGCTTCAAGGGGCCCACCGGGGAGCTGTTTTTT
d_gene: -
abundance: -
v_gene: TRBV7-8
j_gene: TRBJ2-2

CDR3aa: CASSQAQNTEAFF
CDR3nt: TGTGCCAGCAGCCAAGCACAGAACACTGAAGCTTTCTTT
d_gene: -
abundance: -
v_gene: TRBV14
j_gene: TRBJ1-1

CDR3aa: CASWSSGNSYEQYF
CDR3nt: TGTGCCAGCTGGTCTAGCGGGAACTCCTACGAGCAGTACTTC
d_gene: TRBD2
abundance: once
v_gene: TRBV6-2/TRBV6-3
j_gene: TRBJ2-7

CDR3aa: CASRTGTGRNEAFF
CDR3nt: TGTGCCAGCAGGACCGGGACAGGACGAAATGAAGCTTTCTTT
d_gene: TRBD1
abundance: once
v_gene: TRBV7-9
j_gene: TRBJ1-1

CDR3aa: CASSPGQVAGSGELFF
CDR3nt: TGTGCCAGCAGCCCAGGACAGGTAGCGGGGTCCGGGGAGCTGTTTTTT
d_gene: -
abundance: -
v_gene: TRBV5-4
j_gene: TRBJ2-2

CDR3aa: CASSQDSDYTF
CDR3nt: TGTGCCAGCAGCCAAGATTCAGACTACACCTTC
d_gene: -
abundance: -
v_gene: TRBV4-2
j_gene: TRBJ1-2

CDR3aa: CAWNTGTGAGEQYF
CDR3nt: TGTGCCTGGAACACCGGGACAGGGGCTGGCGAGCAGTACTTC
d_gene: TRBD1
abundance: -
v_gene: TRBV30
j_gene: TRBJ2-7

CDR3aa: CASSLGQSPTDTQYF
CDR3nt: TGTGCCAGCAGCTTGGGGCAGTCCCCCACAGATACGCAGTATTTT
d_gene: -
abundance: -
v_gene: TRBV5-6
j_gene: TRBJ2-3

CDR3aa: CASSSRSYQETQYF
CDR3nt: TGTGCCAGCAGCTCCCGCTCCTACCAAGAGACCCAGTACTTC
d_gene: -
abundance: -
v_gene: TRBV7-9
j_gene: TRBJ2-5

CDR3aa: CASRGRPRDIQYF
CDR3nt: TGTGCCAGCAGGGGCCGACCGAGGGACATTCAGTACTTC
d_gene: -
abundance: -
v_gene: TRBV2
j_gene: TRBJ2-4

CDR3aa: CSAREQRGEAGELFF
CDR3nt: TGCAGTGCTAGAGAGCAGCGGGGGGAGGCCGGGGAGCTGTTTTTT
d_gene: TRBD2
abundance: -
v_gene: TRBV20-1
j_gene: TRBJ2-2

CDR3aa: CASSPPEGALGQYF
CDR3nt: TGTGCCAGCTCACCACCGGAGGGAGCCTTGGGGCAGTACTTC
d_gene: -
abundance: -
v_gene: TRBV18
j_gene: TRBJ2-7

CDR3aa: CATSGGPFRSYNEQFF
CDR3nt: TGTGCCACCAGTGGTGGTCCTTTCAGGTCCTACAATGAGCAGTTCTTC
d_gene: -
abundance: -
v_gene: TRBV24-1
j_gene: TRBJ2-1

CDR3aa: CASSPRAGQSYNEQFF
CDR3nt: TGTGCCAGCAGCCCTAGGGCGGGGCAGAGCTACAATGAGCAGTTCTTC
d_gene: -
abundance: -
v_gene: TRBV7-9
j_gene: TRBJ2-1

CDR3aa: CASSLGGGSGEQYF
CDR3nt: TGTGCCAGCAGCCTGGGTGGCGGGAGCGGCGAGCAGTACTTC
d_gene: TRBD2
abundance: -
v_gene: TRBV5-6
j_gene: TRBJ2-7

CDR3aa: CASSSGPEETQYF
CDR3nt: TGCGCCAGCAGCTCGGGACCCGAAGAGACCCAGTACTTC
d_gene: -
abundance: -
v_gene: TRBV5-1
j_gene: TRBJ2-5

CDR3aa: CASSLAAGSYEQYF
CDR3nt: TGTGCCAGCAGCTTAGCCGCAGGCTCCTACGAGCAGTACTTC
d_gene: -
abundance: -
v_gene: TRBV7-9
j_gene: TRBJ2-7

CDR3aa: CASSLTSGTGGNEQFF
CDR3nt: TGTGCCAGCAGCTTGACTTCCGGGACAGGAGGGAATGAGCAGTTCTTC
d_gene: TRBD1
abundance: -
v_gene: TRBV5-4
j_gene: TRBJ2-1

CDR3aa: CASSFLFYEQYF
CDR3nt: TGTGCCAGCAGTTTCCTATTTTACGAGCAGTACTTC
d_gene: -
abundance: -
v_gene: TRBV27
j_gene: TRBJ2-7

CDR3aa: CASTSTWSGLGGYTEAFF
CDR3nt: TGTGCCAGCACCTCTACCTGGTCGGGTTTAGGGGGCTACACTGAAGCTTTCTTT
d_gene: TRBD1
abundance: -
v_gene: TRBV5-6
j_gene: TRBJ1-1

CDR3aa: CSATPRLAGDVDTQYF
CDR3nt: TGCAGTGCTACCCCCCGACTAGCGGGAGATGTGGATACGCAGTATTTT
d_gene: TRBD2
abundance: -
v_gene: TRBV20-1
j_gene: TRBJ2-3

CDR3aa: CATSDLGENTGELFF
CDR3nt: TGTGCCACCAGTGATTTGGGGGAGAACACCGGGGAGCTGTTTTTT
d_gene: -
abundance: -
v_gene: TRBV24-1
j_gene: TRBJ2-2

CDR3aa: CASSLIGQGVAGELFF
CDR3nt: TGTGCCAGCAGTTTAATCGGACAGGGGGTCGCCGGGGAGCTGTTTTTT
d_gene: TRBD1
abundance: -
v_gene: TRBV28
j_gene: TRBJ2-2

CDR3aa: CASSQGAGEMSEAFF
CDR3nt: TGCGCCAGCAGCCAAGGAGCCGGTGAAATGTCTGAAGCTTTCTTT
d_gene: -
abundance: -
v_gene: TRBV4-1
j_gene: TRBJ1-1

CDR3aa: CSVELQALPFYGYTF
CDR3nt: TGCAGCGTTGAGTTACAGGCCCTCCCATTCTATGGCTACACCTTC
d_gene: -
abundance: -
v_gene: TRBV29-1
j_gene: TRBJ1-2

CDR3aa: CATIGDRANTEAFF
CDR3nt: TGTGCCACCATTGGGGACAGGGCGAACACTGAAGCTTTCTTT
d_gene: TRBD1
abundance: -
v_gene: TRBV15
j_gene: TRBJ1-1

CDR3aa: CASSHVYEQYF
CDR3nt: TGTGCCAGCAGCCATGTCTACGAGCAGTACTTC
d_gene: -
abundance: once
v_gene: TRBV14
j_gene: TRBJ2-7

CDR3aa: CASSEDRLTNEKLFF
CDR3nt: TGTGCCAGCAGCGAGGACAGGTTAACTAATGAAAAACTGTTTTTT
d_gene: TRBD1
abundance: -
v_gene: TRBV9
j_gene: TRBJ1-4

CDR3aa: CSGTLPGAETQYF
CDR3nt: TGCAGCGGAACCCTCCCCGGGGCGGAGACCCAGTACTTC
d_gene: -
abundance: -
v_gene: TRBV29-1
j_gene: TRBJ2-5

CDR3aa: CSAPDRNSGANVLTF
CDR3nt: TGCAGTGCCCCGGACAGGAACTCTGGGGCCAACGTCCTGACTTTC
d_gene: TRBD1
abundance: -
v_gene: TRBV20-1
j_gene: TRBJ2-6

CDR3aa: CASSLGTGEQYF
CDR3nt: TGTGCCAGCTCACTGGGGACGGGCGAGCAGTACTTC
d_gene: -
abundance: -
v_gene: TRBV18
j_gene: TRBJ2-7

CDR3aa: CSVGPRQSSYEQYF
CDR3nt: TGCAGCGTTGGGCCCCGACAAAGCTCCTACGAGCAGTACTTC
d_gene: -
abundance: -
v_gene: TRBV29-1
j_gene: TRBJ2-7

CDR3aa: CASSLAGRKQETQYF
CDR3nt: TGTGCCAGCAGCTTAGCGGGGAGAAAACAAGAGACCCAGTACTTC
d_gene: -
abundance: -
v_gene: TRBV7-9
j_gene: TRBJ2-5

CDR3aa: CASRGRTSKLFF
CDR3nt: TGTGCCAGCAGGGGCCGGACCTCTAAACTGTTTTTT
d_gene: -
abundance: -
v_gene: TRBV7-8
j_gene: TRBJ1-4

CDR3aa: CASSKKMGGRGQGNQPQHF
CDR3nt: TGTGCCAGCAGCAAAAAAATGGGGGGTAGGGGACAGGGCAATCAGCCCCAGCATTTT
d_gene: -
abundance: -
v_gene: TRBV21-1
j_gene: TRBJ1-5

CDR3aa: CASSRDRPYEQYF
CDR3nt: TGTGCCAGCTCACGGGACAGACCCTACGAGCAGTACTTC
d_gene: TRBD1
abundance: few
v_gene: TRBV18
j_gene: TRBJ2-7

CDR3aa: CASSLDTQETQYF
CDR3nt: TGTGCCAGCAGTCTGGACACCCAAGAGACCCAGTACTTC
d_gene: -
abundance: few
v_gene: TRBV2
j_gene: TRBJ2-5